The 21 T cell receptor beta chains below come from one sample, sequenced in a study of a mutant IDH1 vaccine in newly diagnosed glioma. Their recognized antigens are unknown. The sample's time point: week 47, end of study. Vaccine doses each comprised 300 ug of mutant IDH1 20-mer peptide, with topical imiquimod. Produced via immunoSEQ multiplex PCR; TCRdb's table is partial and in-frame only. The table records some 62,000 clones, around 83% of them present only once. Sequences were derived from PBMCs, sampled from a glioma patient whose treatment included an IDH1 peptide vaccine. These TCRs come from a man between 25 and 39 years old with glioma.

This rearrangement joins TRBV5-5 to TRBJ1-2; TRBD1 might be the D (5 bases). V lost 2 bases and J lost 8, with 13 bases in between. CDR1 and CDR2 (germline): SGHKS, YYEKEE (reference sequence). The CDR3 loop spans 13 amino acids. The CDR3 spells CASSFVRANGYTF. CDR3 DNA: TGTGCCAGCAGCTTCGTCAGGGCTAACGGCTACACCTTC.

The V gene is TRBV4-1, the J gene TRBJ1-4, with a tentative D call TRBD1 (6 bases). This CDR3 has 14 residues. CDR1 MGHRA and CDR2 YSYEKL come from the germline V gene. The V gene lost 10 bases and the J gene lost 4 bases, with 16 bases spanning the gap. The CDR3 nucleotides are TGCGCCACCCACAAAGGGGGAAGTAATGAAAAACTGTTTTTT. Amino acids: CATHKGGSNEKLFF.

The gene calls are TRBV9 and TRBJ1-1, with 11 bases lining up with TRBD1. The J segment lost 7 bases and the V segment lost 4 bases, leaving 6 bases of the junction unmatched. This CDR3 has 14 residues. Germline CDR1 reads SGDLS; CDR2 reads YYNGEE. CDR3 coding DNA: TGTGCCAGCAGCACCGGACAGGGGGCATTTGAAGCTTTCTTT. It yields the protein CASSTGQGAFEAFF.

The rearrangement uses TRBV27 and TRBJ1-1, with D perhaps matching TRBD1 (5 bases). The CDR3 sequence is 14 residues long. The V end was cut by 4 bases, the J end by 1 base, with 10 bases between. Per germline, CDR1 MNHEY and CDR2 SMNVEV (reference sequence). The CDR3 reads CASSYFQGNTEAFF. CDR3 bases: TGTGCCAGCAGTTATTTTCAGGGGAACACTGAAGCTTTCTTT.

The chain is built from TRBV7-2 and TRBJ2-3; 10 bases align to TRBD2. The CDR3 length is 15 residues. With V trimmed by 5 bases and J by 3 bases, 5 bases remained unmatched. Germline V gene lookup returns CDR1 SGHTA and CDR2 FQGNSA. The CDR3: CASSTLAGVTDTQYF. CDR3 DNA: TGTGCCAGCAGCACCCTAGCGGGGGTTACAGATACGCAGTATTTT.

The chain employs TRBV6-6 and TRBJ2-7, with D tentatively TRBD2 (5 bases). The CDR3 extends over 14 amino acids. V was cut by 0 bases and J by 6 bases, with 12 bases left in between. Looked up from germline, CDR1 is MNHNY and CDR2 is SVGAGI (reference sequence). The CDR3 DNA sequence: TGTGCCAGCAGTTACTCGACGCCCGGAGGCGAGCAGTACTTC. Its protein is CASSYSTPGGEQYF.

This chain uses TRBV6-5 with TRBJ2-5, with unresolved D. Deletions cut 0 bases from V and 0 bases from J, with 8 bases between. CDR1 and CDR2 (germline): MNHEY, SVGAGI. This CDR3 is built from 15 residues. The CDR3 protein is CASSYSSSYQETQYF. The CDR3, as DNA: TGTGCCAGCAGTTACTCGTCCTCGTACCAAGAGACCCAGTACTTC.

The gene calls are TRBV4-1 and TRBJ2-7, with D possibly being TRBD1 (6 bases). V was pared by 4 bases and J by 3 bases, with 19 bases between. The CDR3 is 16 amino acids. Germline loops: CDR1 MGHRA, CDR2 YSYEKL. CDR3 sequence reads: CASSPQGTPGDYEQYF. The CDR3 nucleotides are TGCGCCAGCAGCCCCCAAGGGACCCCAGGGGACTACGAGCAGTACTTC.

The chain recombines TRBV7-9 with TRBJ2-3; 9 positions agree with TRBD2. The CDR3 sequence is 17 residues long. The junction had 7 bases not matched to a gene; V was cut back by 0 bases and J by 3 bases. CDR1 is SEHNR and CDR2 is FQNEAQ in the germline V gene (reference sequence). CDR3 nucleotide sequence: TGTGCCAGCAGCTTAGCGTTGCGGGGGGGGTTTACAGATACGCAGTATTTT. It codes for CASSLALRGGFTDTQYF. Based on the CDR3 plus reference TRBV7-9 and TRBJ2-3, the full variable domain is DTGVSQNPRHKITKRGQNVTFRCDPISEHNRLYWYRQTLGQGPEFLTYFQNEAQLEKSRLLSDRFSAERPKGSFSTLEIQRTEQGDSAMYLCASSLALRGGFTDTQYFGPGTRLTVL.

The rearrangement links TRBV5-1 to TRBJ1-1; maybe TRBD1 (5 bases). The CDR3 is 14 amino acids. Germline assignment: CDR1 SGHRS and CDR2 YFSETQ. Trimming removed 0 bases from V and 4 bases from J, with 10 bases in between. The CDR3 reads CASSLGGEGTEAFF. CDR3 nucleotide sequence: TGCGCCAGCAGCTTGGGAGGGGAAGGCACTGAAGCTTTCTTT.

The V and J genes are TRBV7-9 and TRBJ1-2; TRBD1 is a possible D gene (6 bases). Trimming took 5 bases from V and 3 from J, leaving 22 bases between them. Looked up from germline, CDR1 is SEHNR and CDR2 is FQNEAQ (reference sequence). This CDR3 has 17 amino acids. The CDR3 is CASSPRGRQNPDYGYTF. In nucleotides, the CDR3 is TGTGCCAGCAGCCCCCGGGGGCGACAGAATCCGGACTATGGCTACACCTTC. The full variable domain, its missing parts supplied by reference TRBV7-9 and TRBJ1-2, is DTGVSQNPRHKITKRGQNVTFRCDPISEHNRLYWYRQTLGQGPEFLTYFQNEAQLEKSRLLSDRFSAERPKGSFSTLEIQRTEQGDSAMYLCASSPRGRQNPDYGYTFGSGTRLTVV.

This clone has a single count. The V gene is TRBV18, the J gene TRBJ2-1; D remains ambiguous. V lost 0 bases and J 2 bases, leaving 14 bases between the germline ends. The CDR3 runs to 17 residues. The germline gives CDR1 KGHSH, CDR2 LQKENI. CDR3 region: CASSPPIGAITYNEQFF. In DNA, the CDR3 is TGTGCCAGCTCACCACCGATCGGTGCCATCACCTACAATGAGCAGTTCTTC.

The CDR3 sequence: CASSLVVGSANEQFF. As DNA, the CDR3 is TGCGCCAGCAGCTTGGTCGTTGGTAGCGCCAATGAGCAGTTCTTC. The chain joins TRBV5-1 to TRBJ2-1, with a weak D call TRBD2 (5 bases). The germline CDR1 and CDR2 sequences are SGHRS and YFSETQ. Trimming pared 0 bases from V and 6 bases from J, leaving 13 bases between. CDR3 length: 15 residues.

This clone occurred once. CDR3 sequence: CASSGTGGNQPQHF. In nucleotides, the CDR3 is TGTGCCAGCAGTGGGACAGGGGGCAATCAGCCCCAGCATTTT. The V call is TRBV25-1, the J call TRBJ1-5, with TRBD1 matching over 9 bases. Germline V gene lookup returns CDR1 MGHDK and CDR2 SYGVNS. Trimming at V came to 4 bases and at J to 2 bases, leaving 0 bases not matched to a gene. This CDR3 has 14 residues.

The chain joins TRBV18 to TRBJ1-1; D remains ambiguous. Looked up from germline, CDR1 is KGHSH and CDR2 is LQKENI. V dropped 4 bases and J dropped 5 bases, with 17 bases sitting between them. The CDR3 extends over 15 amino acids. The CDR3 loop is CASSLPHGLGTEAFF. CDR3 in DNA: TGTGCCAGCTCACTACCCCATGGTCTGGGAACTGAAGCTTTCTTT.

V and J are TRBV11-2 and TRBJ1-6; the D is unclear. V dropped 5 bases and J dropped 14 bases, with 7 bases sitting between them. Per germline, CDR1 SGHAT and CDR2 FQNNGV. This CDR3 has 10 amino acids. The CDR3 region has the DNA TGTGCCAGCAGCGATGTAACCCTCCACTTT. Translating it yields CASSDVTLHF.

The CDR3 DNA sequence: TGTGCCAGCAGTCGGACGACAGGGCAGGGATCCTATGGCTACACCTTC. Its protein is CASSRTTGQGSYGYTF. The V and J genes are TRBV6-6 and TRBJ1-2, with 7 bases identical to TRBD1. Germline V gene lookup returns CDR1 MNHNY and CDR2 SVGAGI (reference sequence). Trimming took 5 bases from V and 4 from J; bases not matched to a gene: 13. The CDR3 covers 16 residues.

This chain's CDR3 is CASTPGYSPLHF. In DNA, the CDR3 is TGCGCCAGCACCCCAGGGTATTCACCCCTCCACTTT. The V and J genes are TRBV10-1 and TRBJ1-6, with D possibly being TRBD1 (5 bases). V lost 7 bases and J lost 8, with 9 bases in between. The CDR3 extends over 12 amino acids. CDR1 and CDR2 (germline): WNHNN, SYGVQD (reference sequence).

This chain connects TRBV2 to TRBJ2-3; 11 nucleotides line up with TRBD2. Germline assignment: CDR1 SNHLY and CDR2 FYNNEI. Germline trimming cut 3 bases from V and 4 bases from J; bases unmatched to any gene: 3. The length of the CDR3 is 15 residues. CDR3 nucleotide sequence: TGTGCCAGCAGTGACGCACTAGCGGGGGCAGATACGCAGTATTTT. Residues: CASSDALAGADTQYF.

This clone was observed at least ten times. The V gene is TRBV4-2, the J gene TRBJ2-5, with 9 positions matching TRBD2. CDR1 LGHNA and CDR2 YNFKEQ come from the germline V gene. The junction had 5 bases not matched to a gene; V was cut back by 1 base and J by 2 bases. This CDR3 is 16 amino acids long. DNA for the CDR3: TGTGCCAGCAGCCAAGCCACTAGCGGGCCTCAAGAGACCCAGTACTTC. It encodes CASSQATSGPQETQYF.

This chain connects TRBV5-6 to TRBJ2-3, with D possibly being TRBD2 (5 bases). V lost 7 bases and J 1 base, leaving 13 bases between the germline ends. The CDR3 extends over 14 amino acids. CDR1 and CDR2 from the germline V gene are SGHDT and YYEEEE. Here the CDR3 DNA reads TGTGCCAGCGTGAGGCTAGCAGGCACAGATACGCAGTATTTT. Protein sequence: CASVRLAGTDTQYF.